This TCR beta chain was identified in a study of blood T cell repertoires in COVID-19. CDR3 length equals 15 residues. Germline V lookup: CDR1 MNHEY, CDR2 SVGAGI. V gave up 0 bases and J gave up 1 base, with 9 bases separating them. This clone has a single count. Assay: immunoSEQ multiplex PCR; the TCRdb copy retains only in-frame clones and omits some. The sample carries a few hundred thousand clones, 70% to 90% recorded once. The sequence was obtained from a woman aged 25 to 39 who had recovered from COVID-19. The V and J genes are TRBV6-5 and TRBJ2-5; a weak D match, TRBD2 (7 bases). Sample: peripheral blood. CDR3 nucleotides: TGTGCCAGCAGTTACTCGGCGGGGGCCCAAGAGACCCAGTACTTC. It is translated as CASSYSAGAQETQYF.